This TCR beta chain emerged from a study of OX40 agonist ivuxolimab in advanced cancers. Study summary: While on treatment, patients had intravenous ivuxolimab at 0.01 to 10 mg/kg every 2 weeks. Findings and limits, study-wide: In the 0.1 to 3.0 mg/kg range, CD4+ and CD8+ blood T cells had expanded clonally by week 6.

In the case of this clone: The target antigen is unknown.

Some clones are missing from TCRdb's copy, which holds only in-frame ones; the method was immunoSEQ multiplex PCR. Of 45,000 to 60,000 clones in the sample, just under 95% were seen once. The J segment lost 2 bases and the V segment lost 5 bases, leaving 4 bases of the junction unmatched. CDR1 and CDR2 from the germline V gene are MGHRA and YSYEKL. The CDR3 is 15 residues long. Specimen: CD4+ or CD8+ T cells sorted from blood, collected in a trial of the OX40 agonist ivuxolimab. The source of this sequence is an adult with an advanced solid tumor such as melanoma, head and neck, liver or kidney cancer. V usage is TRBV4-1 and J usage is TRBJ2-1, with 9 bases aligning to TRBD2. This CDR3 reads CASSVREGPYNEQFF. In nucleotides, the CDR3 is TGCGCCAGCAGCGTGCGGGAGGGCCCCTACAATGAGCAGTTCTTC.